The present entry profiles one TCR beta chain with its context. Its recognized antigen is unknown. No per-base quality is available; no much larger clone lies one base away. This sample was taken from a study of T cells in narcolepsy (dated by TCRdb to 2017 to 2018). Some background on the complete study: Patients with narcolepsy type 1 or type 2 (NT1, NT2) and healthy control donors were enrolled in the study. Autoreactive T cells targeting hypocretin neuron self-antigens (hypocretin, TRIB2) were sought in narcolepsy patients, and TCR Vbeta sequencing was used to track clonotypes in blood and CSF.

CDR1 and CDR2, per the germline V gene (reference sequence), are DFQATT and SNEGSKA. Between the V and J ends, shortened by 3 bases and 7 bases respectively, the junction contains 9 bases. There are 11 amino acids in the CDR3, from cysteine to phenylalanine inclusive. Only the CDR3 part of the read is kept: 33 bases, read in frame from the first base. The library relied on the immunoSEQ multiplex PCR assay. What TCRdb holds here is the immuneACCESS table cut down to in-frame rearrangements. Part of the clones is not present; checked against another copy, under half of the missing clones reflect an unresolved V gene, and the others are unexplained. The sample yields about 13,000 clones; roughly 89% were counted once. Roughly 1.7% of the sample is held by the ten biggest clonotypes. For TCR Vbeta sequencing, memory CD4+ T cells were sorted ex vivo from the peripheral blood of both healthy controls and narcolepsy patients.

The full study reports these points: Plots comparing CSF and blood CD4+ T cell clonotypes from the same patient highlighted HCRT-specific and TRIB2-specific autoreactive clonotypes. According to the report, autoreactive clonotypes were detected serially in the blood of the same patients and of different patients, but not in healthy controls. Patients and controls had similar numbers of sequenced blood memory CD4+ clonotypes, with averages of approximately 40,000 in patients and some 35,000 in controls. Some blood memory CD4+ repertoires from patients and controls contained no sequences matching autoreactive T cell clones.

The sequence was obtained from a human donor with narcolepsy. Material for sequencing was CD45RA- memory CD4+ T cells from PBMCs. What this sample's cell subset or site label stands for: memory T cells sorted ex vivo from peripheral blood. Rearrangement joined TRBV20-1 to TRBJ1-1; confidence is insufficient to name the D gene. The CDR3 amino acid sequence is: CSARDGIEAFF. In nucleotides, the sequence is TGCAGTGCTAGGGACGGGATTGAAGCTTTCTTT.